These 20 T cell receptor beta chains came from one sample sequenced in a study of Tregs in tolerant kidney transplant recipients. Which antigens these TCRs recognize remains unknown. Measured with immunoSEQ multiplex PCR; TCRdb has only the in-frame clones, and not every one. The table has 30,000 to 35,000 clones, over 75% seen once. Sequencing was carried out using Tregs from blood cultured with allogeneic cells. Receptor source: a human donor in good health.

CDR3 DNA: TGTGCCAGCAGCTCCAGAGAAGGGAACCTAGTAGGCTACACCTTC. Its protein is CASSSREGNLVGYTF. The rearrangement joins TRBV11-2 to TRBJ1-2; D gene uncertain. V lost 4 bases, J lost 8 bases, and 20 bases lay in between. The germline V gene encodes CDR1 SGHAT and CDR2 FQNNGV. This CDR3 region has 15 residues.

The V gene is TRBV15, the J gene TRBJ1-3; D is ambiguous. This CDR3 region has 11 residues. Per germline, CDR1 LNHNV and CDR2 YYDKDF (reference sequence). The V end lost 3 bases, the J end lost 4 bases, and 1 base lay between the germline ends. CDR3 residues: CATSRGNTIYF. The DNA for the CDR3 is TGTGCCACCAGCAGGGGAAACACCATATATTTT.

This clone occurred a few times. The genes are TRBV20-1 and TRBJ1-1; no definite D call. This CDR3 comprises 11 residues. The germline V gene encodes CDR1 DFQATT and CDR2 SNEGSKA (reference sequence). Trimming removed 6 bases from V and 2 bases from J, with 7 bases in between. Written as DNA, the CDR3 is TGCAGTGCCTACAGTAACACTGAAGCTTTCTTT. Translation gives CSAYSNTEAFF.

The chain carries TRBV18 and TRBJ1-2, with D possibly matching TRBD1 (5 bases). Looked up from germline, CDR1 is KGHSH and CDR2 is LQKENI. Trimming removed 1 base at V and 7 bases at J, with 19 bases between. CDR3 length: 16 amino acids. CDR3 DNA: TGTGCCAGCTCACCACTCTCGTTGACAGAAGGGCCTGGCTACACCTTC. It codes for CASSPLSLTEGPGYTF.

The chain couples TRBV4-1 to TRBJ1-2; tentative D call: TRBD1 (6 bases). The CDR3 is 13 amino acids. CDR1 MGHRA and CDR2 YSYEKL come from the germline V gene. The V and J ends lost 1 base and 6 bases respectively, with 9 bases between them. The CDR3 nucleotides are TGCGCCAGCAGCCAAGCCAGGGGACATGGCTACACCTTC. Protein: CASSQARGHGYTF.

The chain carries TRBV7-8 and TRBJ1-6; TRBD1 is a possible D gene (6 bases). Germline loops: CDR1 SGHVS, CDR2 FQNEAQ. V shed 1 base and J shed 9 bases, with 22 bases lying between them. CDR3 length: 18 amino acids. CDR3 in DNA: TGTGCCAGCAGCTTAGTTACCTCGACTGACAGGTTCCTTTCACCCCTCCACTTT. Protein sequence: CASSLVTSTDRFLSPLHF.

This clone has just one count. V is TRBV7-9 and J is TRBJ2-3; 8 bases match TRBD2. CDR1 is SEHNR and CDR2 is FQNEAQ in the germline V gene (reference sequence). V shed 3 bases, J shed 2 bases, and the junction held 7 bases outside the gene matches. This CDR3 has 16 residues. CDR3 loop: CASSFYTSGATDTQYF. DNA for the CDR3: TGTGCCAGCAGCTTCTACACTAGCGGAGCCACAGATACGCAGTATTTT.

The chain has TRBV14 and TRBJ2-3; D remains ambiguous. This CDR3 spans 13 amino acids. V gave up 0 bases and J gave up 10 bases, with 11 bases separating them. Germline V gene data show CDR1 as SGHDN and CDR2 as FVKESK. The CDR3 protein is CASSQDLVGAQYF. CDR3 nucleotides: TGTGCCAGCAGCCAAGATTTAGTAGGCGCGCAGTATTTT.

The V gene is TRBV4-3, the J gene TRBJ2-1; possibly TRBD2 for D (6 bases). V lost 2 bases, J lost 8 bases, and 13 bases lay in between. This CDR3 has 14 residues. CDR1 is LGHNA, CDR2 YSLEER, per germline. CDR3 in amino acids: CASSQNLAIDEQFF. In DNA form, the CDR3 reads TGCGCCAGCAGCCAAAATCTAGCGATCGATGAGCAGTTCTTC.

The rearrangement uses TRBV6-1 and TRBJ2-2; D remains ambiguous. Germline V gene sequence: CDR1 MNHNS, CDR2 SASEGT. Trimming cost V 5 bases and J 7 bases, with 5 bases left between them. CDR3 length equals 11 residues. The CDR3 sequence: CASSSLGELFF. DNA for the CDR3: TGTGCCAGCAGTTCCCTCGGGGAGCTGTTTTTT.

The table lists this clone with a count of one. This chain uses TRBV7-2 with TRBJ2-7; D perhaps matches TRBD1 (6 bases). The CDR3 has 15 amino acids. Germline CDR1 is SGHTA and CDR2 is FQGNSA. Trimming shortened V by 5 bases and J by 4 bases, and 18 bases separated the two germline ends. CDR3 sequence reads: CASSLEPGQLYEQYF. The CDR3 DNA follows: TGTGCCAGCAGCCTCGAACCGGGACAACTTTACGAGCAGTACTTC.

This chain links TRBV5-5 with TRBJ2-3; 7 bases align to TRBD1. J was trimmed by 0 bases and V by 3 bases; bases with no gene match: 4. CDR3 length: 15 amino acids. Germline lookup yields CDR1 SGHKS and CDR2 YYEKEE (reference sequence). CDR3 protein: CASSSGQASTDTQYF. The CDR3, as DNA: TGTGCCAGCAGCTCCGGACAGGCTAGCACAGATACGCAGTATTTT.

This clone was seen once. The chain joins TRBV19 to TRBJ2-1, with D perhaps matching TRBD1 (6 bases). This CDR3 has 16 residues. Germline V gene lookup returns CDR1 LNHDA and CDR2 SQIVND (reference sequence). V lost 4 bases and J 3 bases, leaving 16 bases between the germline ends. As DNA, the CDR3 is TGTGCCAGTAGTAATTACAGGGTACGGGTCTACAATGAGCAGTTCTTC. Residues: CASSNYRVRVYNEQFF. Complete variable domain (other parts from reference TRBV19 and TRBJ2-1): DGGITQSPKYLFRKEGQNVTLSCEQNLNHDAMYWYRQDPGQGLRLIYYSQIVNDFQKGDIAEGYSVSREKKESFPLTVTSAQKNPTAFYLCASSNYRVRVYNEQFFGPGTRLTVL.

The V call is TRBV7-2, the J call TRBJ2-3, with 8 bases lining up with TRBD2. CDR3 length: 14 amino acids. The germline V gene has CDR1 SGHTA and CDR2 FQGNSA. Trimming took 5 bases from V and 3 from J; bases not matched to a gene: 4. The CDR3 DNA reads as TGTGCCAGCAGCCCCCGGGGGGGGACAGATACGCAGTATTTT. This encodes CASSPRGGTDTQYF.

This chain joins TRBV7-2 and TRBJ2-3; D possibly corresponds to TRBD2 (7 bases). The CDR3 runs 15 residues. Trimming pared 2 bases from V and 5 bases from J, leaving 14 bases between. Germline V gives CDR1 SGHTA, CDR2 FQGNSA. The CDR3 loop is CASSLLGGVKDTQYF. The CDR3 DNA reads as TGTGCCAGCAGCTTATTAGGGGGGGTCAAAGATACGCAGTATTTT.

V is TRBV5-1 and J is TRBJ1-2, with D maybe TRBD1 (6 bases). CDR1 SGHRS and CDR2 YFSETQ come from the germline V gene. The CDR3 is 14 amino acids. Trimming shortened V by 7 bases and J by 5 bases, and 18 bases separated the two germline ends. The CDR3 protein is CASGPGAREYGYTF. The CDR3 region has the DNA TGCGCCAGCGGGCCGGGGGCGCGGGAGTATGGCTACACCTTC.

This clone came up a few times. This chain connects TRBV5-1 to TRBJ2-5, with D tentatively TRBD2 (6 bases). Per the germline V gene, CDR1 is SGHRS and CDR2 is YFSETQ. Trimming took off 0 bases at V and 4 bases at J, with 10 bases between the two ends. The CDR3 covers 14 residues. CDR3 nucleotides: TGCGCCAGCAGCTTGGCCGGGGGTGGAGAGACCCAGTACTTC. Encoded protein: CASSLAGGGETQYF.

The rearrangement uses TRBV10-3 and TRBJ2-1; 12 bases match TRBD2. This CDR3 is 15 amino acids long. The V and J ends lost 5 bases and 7 bases, in that order; junction bases with no gene match: 6. Germline lookup yields CDR1 ENHRY and CDR2 SYGVKD. CDR3 nucleotides: TGTGCCATCAGTAAGACTAGCGGGAGTTCGAATGAGCAGTTCTTC. The encoded protein is CAISKTSGSSNEQFF.

This chain links TRBV6-6 with TRBJ2-5; TRBD1 aligns across 8 bases. The ends lost 0 bases at V and 2 bases at J; junction bases unmatched: 2. CDR1 and CDR2 from the germline V gene are MNHNY and SVGAGI (reference sequence). This CDR3 contains 15 residues. CDR3 nucleotide sequence: TGTGCCAGCAGTTACTCGGGACAGGTACAAGAGACCCAGTACTTC. It is translated as CASSYSGQVQETQYF.

The gene calls are TRBV18 and TRBJ2-3, with D hard to call. The V end lost 3 bases, the J end lost 5 bases, and 6 bases lay between the germline ends. Germline V gives CDR1 KGHSH, CDR2 LQKENI. The CDR3 runs to 12 residues. The CDR3 loop is CASSPSEDTQYF. For the CDR3, the DNA is TGTGCCAGCTCACCGAGTGAAGATACGCAGTATTTT.